The TCR beta chain under discussion was sequenced for a study of Tregs in tolerant kidney transplant recipients. Points from the study as a whole: Antigen-driven expansion was suggested because donor-specific Tregs expanded more than all Tregs in tolerant patients.

Turning to this clone: The antigen is unknown. Coverage ceases 3 residues before the CDR3 finishes, and the germline J gene fills in the end.

Germline CDR1 and CDR2: LNHDA and SQIVND (reference sequence). This CDR3 comprises 14 residues. V shed 8 bases and J shed 0 bases, with 10 bases lying between them. Recipients received nonmyeloablative bone marrow transplants from related graft donors, with transient mixed chimerism. The table came from immunoSEQ multiplex PCR; TCRdb's copy has only in-frame clones and leaves some out. The sample totals tens of thousands of clones. The V gene is TRBV19, the J gene TRBJ1-4, with a weak D call TRBD1 (6 bases). Specimen: CD4+ T cells from blood (PBMCs), collected 24 months after the transplant. This clonotype originated in a human patient who received a combined kidney and bone marrow transplant. The T cells may partly be graft donor cells. CDR3 in amino acids: CASADRSTNEKLFF. CDR3 DNA, as far as it was read: TGTGCCAGTGCCGACAGGTCAACTAATGAAAAA.